This T cell receptor beta chain was sequenced during a study of Tregs in tolerant kidney transplant recipients. The CDR3 is 16 amino acids. V lost 4 bases to trimming and J lost 4 bases; unmatched junction nucleotides: 8. CDR1 and CDR2 from the germline V gene are SGHRS and YFSETQ. Clones were read by immunoSEQ multiplex PCR, and TCRdb kept only the in-frame ones, dropping some. The table shows tens of thousands of clones, with 90% to 95% occurring only once. Specimen: CD4+ T cells from blood, collected before the transplant. This receptor was taken from a human donor who received a combined kidney and bone marrow transplant. The chain is built from TRBV5-1 and TRBJ2-3; 11 bases line up with TRBD1. The CDR3 DNA reads TGCGCCAGCAGCATCGGACAGGGGGCCACCGCAGATACGCAGTATTTT. Translated: CASSIGQGATADTQYF.